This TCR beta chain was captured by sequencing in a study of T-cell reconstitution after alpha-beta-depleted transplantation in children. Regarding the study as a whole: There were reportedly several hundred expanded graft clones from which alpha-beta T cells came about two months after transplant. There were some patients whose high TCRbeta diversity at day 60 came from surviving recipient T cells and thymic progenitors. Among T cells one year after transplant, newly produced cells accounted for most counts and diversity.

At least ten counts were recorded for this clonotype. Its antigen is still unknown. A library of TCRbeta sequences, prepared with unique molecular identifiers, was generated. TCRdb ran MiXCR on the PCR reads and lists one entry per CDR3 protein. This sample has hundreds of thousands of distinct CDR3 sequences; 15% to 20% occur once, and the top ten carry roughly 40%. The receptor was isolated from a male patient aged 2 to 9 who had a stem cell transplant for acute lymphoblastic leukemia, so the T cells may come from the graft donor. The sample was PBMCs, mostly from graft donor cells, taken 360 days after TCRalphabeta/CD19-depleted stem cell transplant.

The CDR3 loop reads CSANPGGIKNIQYF. The CDR3 DNA reads as TGCAGTGCTAATCCGGGGGGAATAAAAAACATTCAGTACTTC. The J gene is TRBJ2-4, the V gene TRBV20-1, with 7 nucleotides matching TRBD2. This CDR3 has 14 amino acids. V shed 4 bases, J shed 4 bases, and the junction held 7 bases outside the gene matches. Germline V gene data show CDR1 as DFQATT and CDR2 as SNEGSKA (reference sequence).